The 31 T cell receptor beta chains below all came from one sample that was sequenced in a study of OX40 agonist ivuxolimab in advanced cancers. Profiled with immunoSEQ multiplex PCR; TCRdb holds only in-frame clones, not every one. The table records some 70,000 clones, 85% to 95% of them present only once. Sequenced here: CD4+ or CD8+ T cells sorted from blood, sampled in a trial of the OX40 agonist ivuxolimab. The receptors here all came from an adult with an advanced solid tumor such as melanoma, head and neck, liver or kidney cancer.

In its sample, this clone was seen once. This chain uses TRBV5-1 with TRBJ1-1; 7 bases map to TRBD1. Germline V gene data show CDR1 as SGHRS and CDR2 as YFSETQ. The CDR3 has 16 residues. The V segment lost 8 bases and the J segment 0 bases; nucleotides outside the gene matches: 13. Written as DNA, the CDR3 is TGCGCCAGACCCCTCCGGGACAGATTTATGAACACTGAAGCTTTCTTT. Its protein is CARPLRDRFMNTEAFF.

The rearrangement uses TRBV6-5 and TRBJ1-2; D is unresolved. Germline V gene lookup returns CDR1 MNHEY and CDR2 SVGAGI. Trimming took off 2 bases at V and 4 bases at J, with 14 bases between the two ends. The CDR3 consists of 15 residues. The CDR3 coding sequence is TGTGCCAGCAGTTACACGGGTCCCGAGGGCTATGGCTACACCTTC. It specifies CASSYTGPEGYGYTF.

The chain employs TRBV2 and TRBJ1-2; 8 positions agree with TRBD1. CDR3 length: 15 amino acids. Germline V gene sequence: CDR1 SNHLY, CDR2 FYNNEI. With 5 bases clipped from V and 5 bases from J, the junction kept 10 bases outside the gene matches. The CDR3 loop is CASSFNDRGGYGYTF. In nucleotides, the CDR3 is TGTGCCAGCAGTTTTAATGACAGGGGTGGATATGGCTACACCTTC. Filled out from reference TRBV2 and TRBJ1-2, the complete variable domain reads EPEVTQTPSHQVTQMGQEVILRCVPISNHLYFYWYRQILGQKVEFLVSFYNNEISEKSEIFDDQFSVERPDGSNFTLKIRSTKLEDSAMYFCASSFNDRGGYGYTFGSGTRLTVV.

The V and J genes are TRBV6-1 and TRBJ1-2; D gene unclear. The CDR3 has 16 amino acids. Germline V CDR1 and CDR2: MNHNS, SASEGT. V was shortened by 0 bases and J by 8 bases, with 19 bases between the two germline ends. CDR3 nucleotide sequence: TGTGCCAGCAGTGAAGCTGGGAGACCTCCGGAGAACGGCTACACCTTC. It is translated as CASSEAGRPPENGYTF.

V is TRBV9 and J is TRBJ2-3; perhaps TRBD2 as D (5 bases). This CDR3 has 14 amino acids. The germline V gene has CDR1 SGDLS and CDR2 YYNGEE. V shed 4 bases and J shed 4 bases, with 13 bases lying between them. CDR3 protein: CASSPRIGADTQYF. The DNA of the CDR3 is TGTGCCAGCAGCCCCCGGATCGGGGCAGATACGCAGTATTTT.

The rearrangement joins TRBV15 to TRBJ2-5, with D possibly TRBD2 on 6 matching bases. Trimming pared 9 bases from V and 2 bases from J, leaving 16 bases between. This CDR3 is 14 amino acids long. From germline, CDR1 is LNHNV and CDR2 YYDKDF (reference sequence). CDR3 coding DNA: TGTGCCACGGGAGGTAGTAGCGAACAAGAGACCCAGTACTTC. Translation gives CATGGSSEQETQYF.

The V and J genes are TRBV10-1 and TRBJ2-1, with 12 bases that match TRBD1. In germline, CDR1 is WNHNN, CDR2 SYGVQD (reference sequence). The CDR3 extends over 13 amino acids. V lost 10 bases, J lost 8 bases, and 6 bases stayed unmatched. The chain's CDR3 is CATGTGGLDEQFF. The CDR3 DNA is TGCGCCACCGGGACAGGGGGCTTGGATGAGCAGTTCTTC.

The chain couples TRBV7-9 to TRBJ2-7, with D possibly TRBD1 on 6 matching bases. The CDR3 sequence is 14 residues long. With 3 bases removed from V and 3 bases from J, the gap between germline ends came to 12 bases. Germline values: CDR1 SEHNR, CDR2 FQNEAQ (reference sequence). CDR3 sequence reads: CASSFVMGHYEQYF. The CDR3 nucleotides are TGTGCCAGCAGCTTTGTTATGGGACACTACGAGCAGTACTTC. Based on the CDR3 plus reference TRBV7-9 and TRBJ2-7, the full variable domain is DTGVSQNPRHKITKRGQNVTFRCDPISEHNRLYWYRQTLGQGPEFLTYFQNEAQLEKSRLLSDRFSAERPKGSFSTLEIQRTEQGDSAMYLCASSFVMGHYEQYFGPGTRLTVT.

The gene calls are TRBV29-1 and TRBJ2-7, with 7 bases matching TRBD2. The J segment lost 5 bases and the V segment lost 2 bases, leaving 3 bases of the junction unmatched. CDR1 and CDR2 from the germline V gene are SQVTM and ANQGSEA. The CDR3 contains 12 residues. The CDR3 bases are TGCAGCGTTGAAAGCGGGACCGACGAGCAGTACTTC. Amino acid sequence: CSVESGTDEQYF.

This clone was seen a single time. The V call is TRBV10-1, the J call TRBJ1-5; D unresolved. Deletions cut 6 bases from V and 0 bases from J, with 15 bases between. CDR1 WNHNN and CDR2 SYGVQD come from the germline V gene (reference sequence). This CDR3 region has 16 residues. The CDR3 here is CASRALQLHSNQPQHF. Here the CDR3 DNA reads TGCGCCAGCAGAGCATTGCAGCTACATAGCAATCAGCCCCAGCATTTT.

The chain joins TRBV30 to TRBJ2-7; 7 nucleotides line up with TRBD1. The CDR3 is made up of 15 amino acids. The germline V gene encodes CDR1 GTSNPN and CDR2 SVGIG (reference sequence). The ends lost 1 base at V and 6 bases at J; junction bases unmatched: 12. The CDR3 sequence: CAWSAWVRGSGEQYF. The CDR3 DNA follows: TGTGCCTGGAGTGCTTGGGTCAGGGGGAGCGGCGAGCAGTACTTC.

This clone has only one observation. The chain is built from TRBV18 and TRBJ2-1; D unclear. This CDR3 has 12 residues. The V gene's germline CDR1 is KGHSH and CDR2 LQKENI. V lost 5 bases and J lost 6, with 8 bases in between. CDR3 sequence: CASSFLSNEQFF. The CDR3 nucleotides are TGTGCCAGCTCATTTCTTAGCAATGAGCAGTTCTTC.

V usage is TRBV5-1 and J usage is TRBJ1-4; 9 nucleotides line up with TRBD1. V lost 0 bases, J lost 8 bases, and 5 bases stayed unmatched. Germline V gives CDR1 SGHRS, CDR2 YFSETQ. The length of the CDR3 is 15 residues. The CDR3 spells CASSLEQGAQEKLFF. In nucleotides, the CDR3 is TGCGCCAGCAGCTTGGAACAGGGGGCACAGGAAAAACTGTTTTTT.

V usage is TRBV2 and J usage is TRBJ2-5; perhaps TRBD1 as D (5 bases). V was cut by 7 bases and J by 5 bases, with 14 bases left in between. This CDR3 comprises 13 residues. Germline values: CDR1 SNHLY, CDR2 FYNNEI. The CDR3 DNA reads TGTGCCAGCACTTTAGACAGTTCGGAGACCCAGTACTTC. This sequence encodes CASTLDSSETQYF.

The chain employs TRBV6-1 and TRBJ2-2; 7 positions match TRBD1. With V trimmed by 5 bases and J by 3 bases, 6 bases remained unmatched. The CDR3 is 15 amino acids. CDR1 is MNHNS and CDR2 is SASEGT in the germline V gene. The CDR3 here is CASSRAGGDTGELFF. Written as DNA, the CDR3 is TGTGCCAGCAGTAGGGCAGGGGGAGACACCGGGGAGCTGTTTTTT.

The CDR3 DNA sequence: TGTGCTAGTGGTGATAACTGGCCTTTCTTT. It codes for CASGDNWPFF. The V gene is TRBV12-5, the J gene TRBJ1-1; unclear D gene. Germline lookup yields CDR1 LGHNT and CDR2 FRNRAP. The CDR3 runs 10 residues. V shed 5 bases and J shed 12 bases, with 10 bases lying between them.

The chain carries TRBV5-1 and TRBJ2-3; the D gene is possibly TRBD1 (7 bases). Germline CDR1 SGHRS, CDR2 YFSETQ. Trimming took off 1 base at V and 4 bases at J, with 10 bases between the two ends. The CDR3 loop spans 14 amino acids. This chain's CDR3 is CASSLQGEADTQYF. Written as DNA, the CDR3 is TGCGCCAGCAGCTTGCAGGGGGAGGCAGATACGCAGTATTTT.

J is TRBJ2-2 and V is TRBV7-8; no clear D gene. This CDR3 comprises 15 residues. Looked up from germline, CDR1 is SGHVS and CDR2 is FQNEAQ. Trimming stripped 0 bases from V and 1 base from J, with 6 bases between. The CDR3 coding sequence is TGTGCCAGCAGCTTAGCCCGCTTGAACACCGGGGAGCTGTTTTTT. It yields the protein CASSLARLNTGELFF.

The chain uses TRBV2 and TRBJ2-3; the D call may be TRBD1 or TRBD2 (5 bases each). V gave up 5 bases and J gave up 0 bases, with 9 bases separating them. The CDR3 loop spans 14 amino acids. Germline V gene sequence: CDR1 SNHLY, CDR2 FYNNEI. The CDR3 is CASSRDRSTDTQYF. In DNA, the CDR3 is TGTGCCAGCAGTAGGGACCGAAGCACAGATACGCAGTATTTT.

This sequence joins TRBV11-3 and TRBJ2-7; TRBD1 aligns across 8 bases. Germline trimming cut 3 bases from V and 4 bases from J; bases unmatched to any gene: 5. CDR1 and CDR2 from the germline V gene are SGHNT and YENEEA. The length of the CDR3 is 14 residues. This chain's CDR3 is CASSLGQEDYEQYF. The CDR3 DNA sequence: TGTGCCAGCAGCTTGGGACAGGAAGATTACGAGCAGTACTTC.

The J gene is TRBJ1-3, the V gene TRBV6-4; D uncertain. V lost 5 bases to trimming and J lost 4 bases, with 9 bases between them. Germline CDR1 MRHNA, CDR2 SNTAGT. This CDR3 spans 13 amino acids. The CDR3 DNA sequence: TGTGCCAGCAGTTCATTCGGGGGAAACACCATATATTTT. This codes for CASSSFGGNTIYF.

This chain uses TRBV11-1 with TRBJ2-4; weak D call: TRBD2 (5 bases). Germline V gene data show CDR1 as SGHAT and CDR2 as FQDESV (reference sequence). V lost 1 base to trimming and J lost 1 base, with 8 bases between them. The CDR3 is 15 amino acids. The DNA of the CDR3 is TGTGCCAGCAGCTTAGAGGAGCGGGCCAAAAACATTCAGTACTTC. This encodes CASSLEERAKNIQYF. The whole variable domain, remainder taken from reference TRBV11-1 and TRBJ2-4, is EAEVAQSPRYKITEKSQAVAFWCDPISGHATLYWYRQILGQGPELLVQFQDESVVDDSQLPKDRFSAERLKGVDSTLKIQPAELGDSAMYLCASSLEERAKNIQYFGAGTRLSVL.

This clone has a handful of counts. The rearrangement joins TRBV6-1 to TRBJ2-3; 7 nucleotides line up with TRBD2. V was clipped by 4 bases and J by 4 bases; unmatched bases: 5. The CDR3 length is 14 residues. Germline assignment: CDR1 MNHNS and CDR2 SASEGT. CDR3 region: CASSGGGGADTQYF. CDR3 DNA sequence: TGTGCCAGCAGTGGGGGGGGTGGTGCAGATACGCAGTATTTT.

The chain uses TRBV10-1 and TRBJ2-3; 7 bases fit TRBD2. Trimming removed 3 bases from V and 4 bases from J; junction bases left unmatched: 4. The CDR3 sequence is 14 residues long. Germline V gene lookup returns CDR1 WNHNN and CDR2 SYGVQD (reference sequence). CDR3 sequence: CASSDPGGSDTQYF. The DNA for the CDR3 is TGCGCCAGCAGTGATCCGGGGGGTTCAGATACGCAGTATTTT.

The chain is built from TRBV6-5 and TRBJ2-7, with D unclear. Deletions cut 10 bases from V and 2 bases from J, with 12 bases between. Per germline, CDR1 MNHEY and CDR2 SVGAGI. This CDR3 region has 12 residues. For the CDR3, the DNA is TGTGCCACCATGGGTGGCCCCTACGAGCAGTACTTC. It yields the protein CATMGGPYEQYF.

Notes on this clone: The junction does not match germline at one end; this may be a read error. The sample contains more than one DNA sequence encoding this CDR3. This chain connects TRBV7-9 to TRBJ1-1; the match to TRBD1 covers 8 bases. The germline gives CDR1 SEHNR, CDR2 FQNEAQ (reference sequence). CDR3 size: 17 residues. The CDR3 is CASSLSRPGGLNTEAFF. The CDR3 nucleotides read TGCGCCAGCAGCTTATCCCGGCCAGGGGGCTTGAACACTGAAGCTTTCTTT.

The V and J genes are TRBV27 and TRBJ1-2; D not resolved. The V end lost 2 bases, the J end lost 4 bases, and 8 bases lay between the germline ends. This CDR3 region has 13 residues. Germline CDR1 reads MNHEY; CDR2 reads SMNVEV (reference sequence). The CDR3 DNA is TGTGCCAGCAGTTTACGTAGCTCCTATGGCTACACCTTC. Protein product: CASSLRSSYGYTF.

The V call is TRBV30, the J call TRBJ2-5; 8 bases align to TRBD2. This CDR3 is built from 14 residues. V dropped 5 bases and J dropped 3; count of bases not matched to a gene: 8. Per the germline V gene, CDR1 is GTSNPN and CDR2 is SVGIG (reference sequence). The CDR3 DNA is TGTGCCTGGTCACGAACGGGGGGGAAAGAGACCCAGTACTTC. Protein: CAWSRTGGKETQYF.

The chain uses TRBV7-9 and TRBJ2-7; perhaps TRBD2 as D (6 bases). The CDR3 is 15 residues long. Germline CDR1 reads SEHNR; CDR2 reads FQNEAQ (reference sequence). Trimming left V 5 bases short and J 3 bases short, with 17 bases between. CDR3 bases: TGTGCCAGCAGCCTAACCGGGACTCTGAACTACGAGCAGTACTTC. Encoded protein: CASSLTGTLNYEQYF.

The CDR3, as DNA: TGTGCCAGCAGCACGGGGGGGCTTTCAACCGGGGAGCTGTTTTTT. Encoded protein: CASSTGGLSTGELFF. V is TRBV9 and J is TRBJ2-2, with 8 nucleotides matching TRBD2. The CDR3 loop spans 15 amino acids. Germline lookup yields CDR1 SGDLS and CDR2 YYNGEE. Germline trimming cut 4 bases from V and 5 bases from J; bases unmatched to any gene: 7.

The V and J genes are TRBV5-4 and TRBJ1-2; D is perhaps TRBD1 (5 bases). With 5 bases removed from V and 2 bases from J, the gap between germline ends came to 10 bases. In germline, CDR1 is SGHNT, CDR2 YYREEE (reference sequence). CDR3 length: 13 amino acids. The CDR3 DNA reads TGTGCCAGCAGACCTGACAGAAACTATGGCTACACCTTC. Translation: CASRPDRNYGYTF.